The rows below give T cell receptor beta chains drawn from one sample of a study of regulatory T cells in long-lasting Graves disease. TCRdb ran MiXCR on the multiplex PCR reads and lists one entry per CDR3 protein. The table has 250,000 to 300,000 distinct CDR3 sequences, more than 15% seen once; the top ten hold 14%. These data were likewise used in another study, on T cells in Graves' hyperthyroidism and ophthalmopathy.

Here the sequenced sample was peripheral blood mononuclear cells (PBMCs), taken at new diagnosis, from a patient treated with antithyroid drugs. These TCRs come from a woman under 40 with Graves disease. CDR3s include the opening cysteine and the closing phenylalanine or tryptophan. The D gene is left open where the match is weak. Only part of the rows carry a size: once, few, many, or a class if the clone is expanded.

TRBV6-1	TRBJ1-4	-	many	TGTGCCAGCAGACCCTTGGTCCAGCTAAATGAAAAACTGTTTTTT	CASRPLVQLNEKLFF
TRBV6-1	TRBJ1-3	-	-	TGTGCCAGCAAAGATTGGGCCGACCGAAACACCATATATTTT	CASKDWADRNTIYF
TRBV5-6	TRBJ2-1	TRBD2	-	TGTGCCAGCAGCGCGACTAGCGGGGGAGACAATGAGCAGTTCTTC	CASSATSGGDNEQFF
TRBV28	TRBJ2-5	-	-	TGTGCCAGCAGCAAGTTGCCGTCAGACATTCTGAGAATGGTAGAGACCCAGTACTTC	CASSKLPSDILRMVETQYF
TRBV6-2/TRBV6-3	TRBJ1-1	-	many	TGTGCCAGCCTCATGGGAGGCGTTAAGACTGAAGCTTTCTTT	CASLMGGVKTEAFF
TRBV7-9	TRBJ2-7	TRBD2	-	TGTGCCAGCAGCACGGGACTAGCGGGAGGCTACGAGCAGTACTTC	CASSTGLAGGYEQYF
TRBV7-9	TRBJ2-7	TRBD1	many	TGTGCCAGCAGCTCGACAGGGGACGAGCAGTACTTC	CASSSTGDEQYF
TRBV6-1	TRBJ2-7	-	many	TGTGCCAGCAGTACCAGGGATCGCGAGCAGTACTTC	CASSTRDREQYF
TRBV3-1	TRBJ2-1	TRBD2	-	TGTGCCAGCAGCCAAGAAGGGACTAGCGGGACGTATCTGTACTACAATGAGCAGTTCTTC	CASSQEGTSGTYLYYNEQFF
TRBV9	TRBJ1-6	-	few	TGTGCCAGCAGCGGAGAGGGGAGCTCCTATAATTCACCCCTCCACTTT	CASSGEGSSYNSPLHF
TRBV28	TRBJ1-4	-	many	TGTGCCAGCAGTCCCGTGGGACACTCCCGTAATGAAAAACTGTTTTTT	CASSPVGHSRNEKLFF
TRBV4-2	TRBJ1-4	-	many	TGTGCCAGCAGCCAAGCAGAGGGCACTAATGAAAAACTGTTTTTT	CASSQAEGTNEKLFF
TRBV20-1	TRBJ2-7	TRBD2	-	TGCAGTGCTACTAGAAGCGGGAGGGAATACCTCGCCCACGAGCAGTACTTC	CSATRSGREYLAHEQYF
TRBV7-9	TRBJ2-7	TRBD2	many	TGTGCCAGCAGCGAACTAGCGGGGGAGTACGAGCAGTACTTC	CASSELAGEYEQYF
TRBV6-2/TRBV6-3	TRBJ2-7	TRBD1	-	TGTGCCAGCACCTACCCCCGGGACAGGTGCCCAACGTGTCAGTACTTC	CASTYPRDRCPTCQYF
TRBV7-9	TRBJ2-7	TRBD2	many	TGTGCCAGCAACGCGGGGGAGAGGTACGAGCAGTACTTC	CASNAGERYEQYF
TRBV5-4	TRBJ1-2	-	-	TGTGCCAGCAGAAAGGAATTCGGGGGGCTTTACTATGGCTACACCTTC	CASRKEFGGLYYGYTF
TRBV5-8	TRBJ2-1	TRBD1	many	TGTGCCAGCAGCTTGCTTGGCCCATCAGGGGGTGAGCAGTTCTTC	CASSLLGPSGGEQFF
TRBV7-9	TRBJ2-5	-	many	TGTGCCAGCAGCAAGACAGGAGGGCAAGAGACCCAGTACTTC	CASSKTGGQETQYF
TRBV6-2/TRBV6-3	TRBJ2-1	-	many	TGTGCCAGCAGTTACCGAGCTAGCAAGGGTGAGCAGTTCTTC	CASSYRASKGEQFF
TRBV18	TRBJ1-4	-	many	TGTGCCAGCTCACCAGCCAGACAAAATGAAAAACTGTTTTTT	CASSPARQNEKLFF
TRBV27	TRBJ2-1	TRBD2	-	TGTGCCAGCAGGCGACTAGCGGGGGATGGCTACAATGAGCAGTTCTTC	CASRRLAGDGYNEQFF
TRBV6-9	TRBJ1-1	-	-	TGTGCCAGCAGTTACTGGGGGGGCACTGAAGCTTTCTTT	CASSYWGGTEAFF
TRBV3-1	TRBJ2-6	-	many	TGTGCCAGCAGCCAAGATAGGAGGAACCCGAACCGCTCTGGGGCCAACGTCCTGACTTTC	CASSQDRRNPNRSGANVLTF
TRBV4-1	TRBJ1-1	-	-	TGCGCCAGCAGCCAAGATCGAAGGGCAGGCGTACTTGAAGCTTTCTTT	CASSQDRRAGVLEAFF
TRBV29-1	TRBJ2-7	-	many	TGCAGCGTTGACAGGGGTGCCGACGAGCAGTACTTC	CSVDRGADEQYF
TRBV11-2	TRBJ2-7	-	-	TGTGCCAGCAGCTTAGATGGGGTTCCCTCTGCCGAGCAGTACTTC	CASSLDGVPSAEQYF
TRBV5-1	TRBJ1-1	-	many	TGCGCCAGCAGCTTGGAGTCCGGAATGAACACTGAAGCTTTCTTT	CASSLESGMNTEAFF
TRBV9	TRBJ1-1	TRBD1	many	TGTGCCAGCAGCGGGGGGACAGGGGACACTGAAGCTTTCTTT	CASSGGTGDTEAFF
TRBV19	TRBJ1-1	-	many	TGTGCCAGTAGTTATTCACCCTTAACTGAAGCTTTCTTT	CASSYSPLTEAFF
TRBV11-3	TRBJ2-1	TRBD2	many	TGTGCCAGCAGCTTAGGGGTGGCGGGGGGGACGGATGAGCAGTTCTTC	CASSLGVAGGTDEQFF
TRBV19	TRBJ1-1	-	-	TGTGCCAGTAGTCCCCAGATGGTAGGGAACACTGAAGCTTTCTTT	CASSPQMVGNTEAFF
TRBV12-3/TRBV12-4	TRBJ2-5	-	many	TGTGCCAGCAGTTTAGGTGCCGGTGGGGGGACCCAGTACTTC	CASSLGAGGGTQYF
TRBV2	TRBJ2-2	TRBD2	-	TGTGCCAGCAGTGATGCGGGGGTGAACACCGGGGAGCTGTTTTTT	CASSDAGVNTGELFF
TRBV6-2/TRBV6-3	TRBJ1-2	-	-	TGTGCCAGCAGTTACTCGATAGGGGGAAGTGGCTACACCTTC	CASSYSIGGSGYTF
TRBV19	TRBJ1-6	TRBD1	few	TGTGCCAGTAGTGACGGACAGGGGGGGTCACCCCTCCACTTT	CASSDGQGGSPLHF
TRBV14	TRBJ2-7	-	many	TGTGCCAGCAGCCAAGCTCTTACGCTGGGGGCTTACGAGCAGTACTTC	CASSQALTLGAYEQYF
TRBV13	TRBJ1-1	TRBD1	many	TGTGCCAGCAGCTCTGGACAGGGGGCTAGAGCTTTCTTT	CASSSGQGARAFF
TRBV2	TRBJ1-2	-	many	TGTGCCAGCAGTGAAGAATACCCCAACTATGGCTACACCTTC	CASSEEYPNYGYTF